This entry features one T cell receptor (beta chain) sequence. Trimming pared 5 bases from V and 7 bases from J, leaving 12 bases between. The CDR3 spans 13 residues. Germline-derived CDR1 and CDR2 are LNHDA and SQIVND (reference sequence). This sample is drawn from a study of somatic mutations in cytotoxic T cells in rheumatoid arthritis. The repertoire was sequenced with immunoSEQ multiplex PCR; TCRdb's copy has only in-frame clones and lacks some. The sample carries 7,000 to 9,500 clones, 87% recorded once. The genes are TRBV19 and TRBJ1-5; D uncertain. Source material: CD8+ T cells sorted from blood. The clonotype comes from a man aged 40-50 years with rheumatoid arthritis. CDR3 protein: CASSSGSMQPQHF. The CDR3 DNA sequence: TGTGCCAGTAGTTCCGGGTCAATGCAGCCCCAGCATTTT.